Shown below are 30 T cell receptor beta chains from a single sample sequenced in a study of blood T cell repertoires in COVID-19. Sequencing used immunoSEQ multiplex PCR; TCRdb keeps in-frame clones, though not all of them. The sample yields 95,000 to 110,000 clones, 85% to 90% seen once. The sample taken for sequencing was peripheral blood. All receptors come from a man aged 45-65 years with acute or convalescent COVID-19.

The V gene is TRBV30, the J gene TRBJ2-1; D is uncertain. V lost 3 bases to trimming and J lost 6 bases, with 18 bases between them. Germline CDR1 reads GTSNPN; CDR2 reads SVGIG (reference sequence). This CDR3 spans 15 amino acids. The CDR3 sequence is CAWRERLLSGNEQFF. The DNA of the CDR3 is TGTGCCTGGAGAGAAAGGTTACTATCGGGCAATGAGCAGTTCTTC.

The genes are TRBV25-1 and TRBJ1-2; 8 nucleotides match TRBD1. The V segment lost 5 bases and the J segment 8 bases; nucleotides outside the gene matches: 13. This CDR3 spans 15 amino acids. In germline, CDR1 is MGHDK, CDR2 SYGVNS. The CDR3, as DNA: TGTGCCAGCAGTCGCGAGACAGGGGTGTTAGGGGGCTACACCTTC. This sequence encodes CASSRETGVLGGYTF.

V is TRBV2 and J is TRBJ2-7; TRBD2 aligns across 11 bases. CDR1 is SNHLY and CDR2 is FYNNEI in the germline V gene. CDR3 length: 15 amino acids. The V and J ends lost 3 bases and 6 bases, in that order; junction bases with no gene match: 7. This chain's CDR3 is CASSDPLAGGSEQYF. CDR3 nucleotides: TGTGCCAGCAGTGACCCCCTAGCGGGAGGAAGCGAGCAGTACTTC.

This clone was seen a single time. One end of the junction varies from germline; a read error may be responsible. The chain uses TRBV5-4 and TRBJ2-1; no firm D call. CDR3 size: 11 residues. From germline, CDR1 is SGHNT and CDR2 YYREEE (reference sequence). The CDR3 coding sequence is TGTGCCAGCAGCTTGTACAAGGAGCAGTTCTTC. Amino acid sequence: CASSLYKEQFF.

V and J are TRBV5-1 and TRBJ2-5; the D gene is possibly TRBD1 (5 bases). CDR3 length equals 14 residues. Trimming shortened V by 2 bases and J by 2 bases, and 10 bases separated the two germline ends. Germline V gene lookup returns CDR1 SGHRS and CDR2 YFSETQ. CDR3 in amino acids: CASSLRQIQETQYF. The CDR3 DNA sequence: TGCGCCAGCAGCTTACGACAGATTCAAGAGACCCAGTACTTC.

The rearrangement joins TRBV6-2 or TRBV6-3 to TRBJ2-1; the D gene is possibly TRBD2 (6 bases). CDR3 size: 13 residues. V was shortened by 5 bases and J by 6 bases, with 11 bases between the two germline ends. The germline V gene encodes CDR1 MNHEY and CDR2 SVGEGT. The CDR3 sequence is CASSPGLFNEQFF. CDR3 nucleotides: TGTGCCAGCAGTCCAGGACTATTCAATGAGCAGTTCTTC.

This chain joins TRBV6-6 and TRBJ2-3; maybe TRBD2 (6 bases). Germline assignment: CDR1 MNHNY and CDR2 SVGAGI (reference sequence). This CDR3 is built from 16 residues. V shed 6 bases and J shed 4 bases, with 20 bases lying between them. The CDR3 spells CASSRAGAGRADTQYF. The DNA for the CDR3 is TGTGCCAGCAGCCGGGCTGGGGCGGGAAGGGCAGATACGCAGTATTTT.

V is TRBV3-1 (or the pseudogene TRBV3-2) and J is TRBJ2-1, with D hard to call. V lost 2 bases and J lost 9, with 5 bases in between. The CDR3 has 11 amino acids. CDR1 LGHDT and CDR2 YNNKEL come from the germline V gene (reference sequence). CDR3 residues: CASSQSSEQFF. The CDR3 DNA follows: TGTGCCAGCAGCCAATCGAGTGAGCAGTTCTTC.

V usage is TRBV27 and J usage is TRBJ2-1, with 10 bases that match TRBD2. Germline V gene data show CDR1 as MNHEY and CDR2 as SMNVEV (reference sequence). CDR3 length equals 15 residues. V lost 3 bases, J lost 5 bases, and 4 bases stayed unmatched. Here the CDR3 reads CASSLGTSAHNEQFF. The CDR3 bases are TGTGCCAGCAGTTTGGGGACTAGCGCCCACAATGAGCAGTTCTTC.

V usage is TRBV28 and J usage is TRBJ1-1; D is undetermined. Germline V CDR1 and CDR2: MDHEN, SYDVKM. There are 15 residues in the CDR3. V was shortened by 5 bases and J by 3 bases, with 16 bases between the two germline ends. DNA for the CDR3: TGTGCCAGCAGTCTACTCCACGACACGGACACTGAAGCTTTCTTT. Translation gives CASSLLHDTDTEAFF.

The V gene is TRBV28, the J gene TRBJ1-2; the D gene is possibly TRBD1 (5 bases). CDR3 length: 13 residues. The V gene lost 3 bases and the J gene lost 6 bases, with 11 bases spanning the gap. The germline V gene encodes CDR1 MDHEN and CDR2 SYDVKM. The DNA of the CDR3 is TGTGCCAGCAGTTTTGGCAGGGTGGATGGCTACACCTTC. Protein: CASSFGRVDGYTF.

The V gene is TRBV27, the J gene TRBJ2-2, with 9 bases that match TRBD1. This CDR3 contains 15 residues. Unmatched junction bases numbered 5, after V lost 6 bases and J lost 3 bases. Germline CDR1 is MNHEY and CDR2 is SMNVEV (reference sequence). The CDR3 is CASRPTGGDTGELFF. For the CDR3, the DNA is TGTGCCAGCAGACCCACAGGGGGCGACACCGGGGAGCTGTTTTTT.

CDR3 DNA: TGTGCCAGCAGCTTAGATCCGGACAGGGGACGAGAAGCTTTCTTT. Its protein is CASSLDPDRGREAFF. The chain has TRBV7-8 and TRBJ1-1, with TRBD1 identical over 9 bases. With V trimmed by 1 base and J by 8 bases, 8 bases remained unmatched. CDR1 and CDR2 (germline): SGHVS, FQNEAQ. The CDR3 consists of 15 residues.

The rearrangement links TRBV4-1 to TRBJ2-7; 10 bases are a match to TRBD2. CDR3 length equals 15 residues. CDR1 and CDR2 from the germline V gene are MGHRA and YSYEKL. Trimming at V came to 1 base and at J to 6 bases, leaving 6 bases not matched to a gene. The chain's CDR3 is CASSQVPASGSEQYF. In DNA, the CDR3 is TGCGCCAGCAGCCAAGTCCCGGCTAGCGGGAGCGAGCAGTACTTC.

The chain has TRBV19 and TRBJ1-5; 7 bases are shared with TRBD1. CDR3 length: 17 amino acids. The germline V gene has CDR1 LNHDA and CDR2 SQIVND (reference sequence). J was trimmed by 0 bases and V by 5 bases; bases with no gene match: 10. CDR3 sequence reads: CASSPTSGQFSNQPQHF. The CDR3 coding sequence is TGTGCCAGTAGTCCAACATCGGGACAGTTTAGCAATCAGCCCCAGCATTTT.

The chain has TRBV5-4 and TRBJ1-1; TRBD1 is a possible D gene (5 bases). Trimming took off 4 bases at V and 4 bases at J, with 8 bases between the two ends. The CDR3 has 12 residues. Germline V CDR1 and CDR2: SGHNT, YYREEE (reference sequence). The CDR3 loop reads CASSTQGTEAFF. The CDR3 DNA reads TGTGCCAGCAGCACGCAGGGCACTGAAGCTTTCTTT.

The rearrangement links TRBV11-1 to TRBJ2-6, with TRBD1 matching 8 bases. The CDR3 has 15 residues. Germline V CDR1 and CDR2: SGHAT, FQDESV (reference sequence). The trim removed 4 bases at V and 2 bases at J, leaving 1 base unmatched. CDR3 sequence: CASSSGGAGANVLTF. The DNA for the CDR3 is TGTGCCAGCAGCTCAGGGGGCGCTGGGGCCAACGTCCTGACTTTC.

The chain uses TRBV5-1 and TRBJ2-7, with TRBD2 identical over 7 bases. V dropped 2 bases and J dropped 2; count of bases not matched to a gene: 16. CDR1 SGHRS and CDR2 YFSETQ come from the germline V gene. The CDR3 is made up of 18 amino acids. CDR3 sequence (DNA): TGCGCCAGCAGCTTCGGCCGACTAGCCGAGGGATTCCCCTACGAGCAGTACTTC. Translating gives CASSFGRLAEGFPYEQYF.

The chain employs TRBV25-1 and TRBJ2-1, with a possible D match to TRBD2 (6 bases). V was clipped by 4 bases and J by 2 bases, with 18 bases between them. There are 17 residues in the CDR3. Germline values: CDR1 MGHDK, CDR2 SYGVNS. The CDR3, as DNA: TGTGCCAGCAGTGGCGGGACTCGCAGTTTAGCCTACAATGAGCAGTTCTTC. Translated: CASSGGTRSLAYNEQFF.

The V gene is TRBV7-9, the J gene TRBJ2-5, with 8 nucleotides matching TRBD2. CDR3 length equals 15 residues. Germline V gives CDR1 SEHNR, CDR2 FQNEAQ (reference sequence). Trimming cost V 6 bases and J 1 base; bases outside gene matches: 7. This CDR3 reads CASSYQGLVQETQYF. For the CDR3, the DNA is TGTGCCAGCAGTTACCAGGGACTAGTCCAAGAGACCCAGTACTTC.

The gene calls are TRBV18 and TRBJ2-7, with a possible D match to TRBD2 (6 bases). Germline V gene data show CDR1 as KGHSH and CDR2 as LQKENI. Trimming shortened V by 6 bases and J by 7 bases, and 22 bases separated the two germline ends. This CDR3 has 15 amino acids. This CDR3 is CASSRDSIKLEEQYF. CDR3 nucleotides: TGTGCCAGCTCGCGGGACTCCATCAAGTTAGAGGAGCAGTACTTC.

CDR3 nucleotides: TGTGCCAGCAGTTTAAGCCCTACAGGGGGTGAAGCTTTCTTT. It specifies CASSLSPTGGEAFF. The J gene is TRBJ1-1, the V gene TRBV27, with TRBD1 matching over 8 bases. The CDR3 has 14 residues. The V and J ends lost 2 bases and 7 bases, in that order; junction bases with no gene match: 6. Germline-derived CDR1 and CDR2 are MNHEY and SMNVEV (reference sequence).

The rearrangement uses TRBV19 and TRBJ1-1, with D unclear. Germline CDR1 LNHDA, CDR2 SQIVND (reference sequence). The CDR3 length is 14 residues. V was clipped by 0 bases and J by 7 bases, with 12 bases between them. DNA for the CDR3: TGTGCCAGTAGTATAGACAGGTATCGGGGTGAAGCTTTCTTT. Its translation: CASSIDRYRGEAFF.

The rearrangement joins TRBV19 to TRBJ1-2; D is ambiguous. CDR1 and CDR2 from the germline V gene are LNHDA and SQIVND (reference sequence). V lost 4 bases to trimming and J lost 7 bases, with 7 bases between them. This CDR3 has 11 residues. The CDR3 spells CASSSVGGYTF. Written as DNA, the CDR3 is TGTGCCAGTAGTAGCGTTGGTGGCTACACCTTC. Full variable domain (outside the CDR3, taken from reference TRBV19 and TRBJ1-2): DGGITQSPKYLFRKEGQNVTLSCEQNLNHDAMYWYRQDPGQGLRLIYYSQIVNDFQKGDIAEGYSVSREKKESFPLTVTSAQKNPTAFYLCASSSVGGYTFGSGTRLTVV.

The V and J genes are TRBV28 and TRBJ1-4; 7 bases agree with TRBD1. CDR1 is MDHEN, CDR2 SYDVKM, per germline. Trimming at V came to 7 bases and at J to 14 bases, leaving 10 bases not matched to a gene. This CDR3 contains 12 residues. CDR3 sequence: CASNGDSRTLFF. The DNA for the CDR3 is TGTGCCAGCAATGGGGACAGTAGGACTCTGTTTTTT. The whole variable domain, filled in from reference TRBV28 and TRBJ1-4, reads DVKVTQSSRYLVKRTGEKVFLECVQDMDHENMFWYRQDPGLGLRLIYFSYDVKMKEKGDIPEGYSVSREKKERFSLILESASTNQTSMYLCASNGDSRTLFFGSGTQLSVL.

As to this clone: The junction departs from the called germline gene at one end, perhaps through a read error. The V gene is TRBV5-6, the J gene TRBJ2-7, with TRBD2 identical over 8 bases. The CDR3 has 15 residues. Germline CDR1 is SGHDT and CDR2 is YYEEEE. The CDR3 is CANSFTGTRPYEQYF. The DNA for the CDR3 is TGTGCCAACAGCTTTACCGGGACTAGACCCTACGAGCAGTACTTC. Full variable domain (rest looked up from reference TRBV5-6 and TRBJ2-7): DAGVTQSPTHLIKTRGQQVTLRCSPKSGHDTVSWYQQALGQGPQFIFQYYEEEERQRGNFPDRFSGHQFPNYSSELNVNALLLGDSALYLCANSFTGTRPYEQYFGPGTRLTVT.

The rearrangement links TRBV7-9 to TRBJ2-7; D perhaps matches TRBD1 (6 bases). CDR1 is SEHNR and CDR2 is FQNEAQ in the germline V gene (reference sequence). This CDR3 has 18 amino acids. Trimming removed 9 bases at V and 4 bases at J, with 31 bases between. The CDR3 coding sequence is TGTGCCAGTTTGCCGGTGGTGGCTGGACACCTCAGGGGTTACGAGCAGTACTTC. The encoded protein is CASLPVVAGHLRGYEQYF.

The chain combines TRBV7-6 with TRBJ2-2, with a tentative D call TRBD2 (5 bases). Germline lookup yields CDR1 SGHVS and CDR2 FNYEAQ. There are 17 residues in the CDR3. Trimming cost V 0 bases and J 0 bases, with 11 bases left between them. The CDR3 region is CASSLAGPDSNTGELFF. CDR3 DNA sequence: TGTGCCAGCAGCTTAGCGGGTCCGGACTCGAACACCGGGGAGCTGTTTTTT. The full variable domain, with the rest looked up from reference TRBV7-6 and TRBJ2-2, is GAGVSQSPRYKVTKRGQDVALRCDPISGHVSLYWYRQALGQGPEFLTYFNYEAQQDKSGLPNDRFSAERPEGSISTLTIQRTEQRDSAMYRCASSLAGPDSNTGELFFGEGSRLTVL.

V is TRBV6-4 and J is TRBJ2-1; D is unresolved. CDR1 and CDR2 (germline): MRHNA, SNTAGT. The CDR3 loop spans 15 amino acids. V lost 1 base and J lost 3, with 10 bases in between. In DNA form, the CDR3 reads TGTGCCAGCAGTGACTTTGGCGGAAACTACAATGAGCAGTTCTTC. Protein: CASSDFGGNYNEQFF.

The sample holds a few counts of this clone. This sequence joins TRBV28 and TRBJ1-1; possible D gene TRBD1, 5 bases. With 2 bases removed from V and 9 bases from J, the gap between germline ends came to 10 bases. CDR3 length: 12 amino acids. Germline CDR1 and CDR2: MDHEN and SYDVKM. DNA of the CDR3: TGTGCCAGCAGTTTACCCGACAGTAAAGCTTTCTTT. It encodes CASSLPDSKAFF.